This T cell receptor beta chain was found in a study of OX40 agonist ivuxolimab in advanced cancers. On the study more broadly: Cohort: around 86% men, mean age about 62, aged roughly 23 to 90. Earlier anti-PD-1, anti-PD-L1 or anti-CTLA-4 therapy was permitted; around 40% had received some.

Study-wide results and limits: Some of the lowest clonal expansion was seen in partial responders at 0.1-3.0 mg/kg.

As regards this clone: The target antigen is unknown.

The protocol was immunoSEQ multiplex PCR, while the TCRdb copy is restricted to in-frame clones and leaves out a portion. The table includes 35,000 to 50,000 clones, around 84% detected once. The study sampled blood at baseline, cycle 4 day 1, and cycle 7 day 1. V lost 8 bases and J lost 8, with 9 bases in between. The CDR3 covers 11 residues. CDR1 and CDR2 (germline): MDHEN, SYDVKM. The chain combines TRBV28 with TRBJ2-2; D uncertain. The sequence derives from an adult with an advanced solid tumor such as melanoma, head and neck, liver or kidney cancer. Here the sequenced sample was CD4+ or CD8+ T cells sorted from blood, taken in a trial of the OX40 agonist ivuxolimab. CDR3 bases: TGTGCCAGCTGGGCGGCTGGGGAGCTGTTTTTT. Residues: CASWAAGELFF. The full variable domain, rest sourced from reference TRBV28 and TRBJ2-2, is DVKVTQSSRYLVKRTGEKVFLECVQDMDHENMFWYRQDPGLGLRLIYFSYDVKMKEKGDIPEGYSVSREKKERFSLILESASTNQTSMYLCASWAAGELFFGEGSRLTVL.